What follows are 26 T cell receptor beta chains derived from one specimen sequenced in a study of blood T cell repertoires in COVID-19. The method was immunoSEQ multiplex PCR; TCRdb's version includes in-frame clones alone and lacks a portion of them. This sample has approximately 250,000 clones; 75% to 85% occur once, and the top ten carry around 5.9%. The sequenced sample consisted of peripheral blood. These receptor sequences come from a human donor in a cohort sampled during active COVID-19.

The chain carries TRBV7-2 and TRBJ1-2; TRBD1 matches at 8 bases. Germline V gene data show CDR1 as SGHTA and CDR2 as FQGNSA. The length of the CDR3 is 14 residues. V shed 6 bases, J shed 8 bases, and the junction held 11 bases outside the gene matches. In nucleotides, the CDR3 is TGTGCCAGCAGGAATACAGGGGGAACGGAGGGCTACACCTTC. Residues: CASRNTGGTEGYTF.

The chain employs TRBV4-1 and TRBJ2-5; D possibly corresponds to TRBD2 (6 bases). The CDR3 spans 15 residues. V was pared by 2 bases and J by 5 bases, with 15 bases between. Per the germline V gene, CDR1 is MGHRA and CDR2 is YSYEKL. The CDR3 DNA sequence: TGCGCCAGCAGCCAAAAAGCAGGAGGGAGGGAGACCCAGTACTTC. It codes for CASSQKAGGRETQYF.

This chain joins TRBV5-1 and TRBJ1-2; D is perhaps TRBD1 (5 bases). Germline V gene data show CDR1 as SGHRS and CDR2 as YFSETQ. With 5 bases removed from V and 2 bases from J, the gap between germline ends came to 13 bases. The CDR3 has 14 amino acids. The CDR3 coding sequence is TGCGCCAGCAGAGGGCAGGGAATAAACTATGGCTACACCTTC. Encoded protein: CASRGQGINYGYTF.

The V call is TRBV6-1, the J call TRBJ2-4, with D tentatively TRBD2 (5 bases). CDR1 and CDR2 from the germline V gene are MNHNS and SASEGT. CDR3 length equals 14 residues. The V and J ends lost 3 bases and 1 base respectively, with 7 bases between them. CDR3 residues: CASSDRGAKNIQYF. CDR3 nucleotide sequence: TGTGCCAGCAGTGATAGAGGGGCCAAAAACATTCAGTACTTC.

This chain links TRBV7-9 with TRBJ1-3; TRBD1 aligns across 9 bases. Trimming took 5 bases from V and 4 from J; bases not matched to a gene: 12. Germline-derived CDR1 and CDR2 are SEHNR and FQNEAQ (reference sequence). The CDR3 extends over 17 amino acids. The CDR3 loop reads CASSRRGQGLSGNTIYF. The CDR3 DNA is TGTGCCAGCAGCCGCCGAGGACAGGGGCTCTCCGGAAACACCATATATTTT.

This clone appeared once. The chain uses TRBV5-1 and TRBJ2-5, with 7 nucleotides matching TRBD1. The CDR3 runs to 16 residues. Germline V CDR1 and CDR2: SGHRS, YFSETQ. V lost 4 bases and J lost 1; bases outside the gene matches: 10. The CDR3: CASSRPIRDSQETQYF. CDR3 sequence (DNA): TGCGCCAGCAGCCGACCAATCCGGGACAGCCAAGAGACCCAGTACTTC.

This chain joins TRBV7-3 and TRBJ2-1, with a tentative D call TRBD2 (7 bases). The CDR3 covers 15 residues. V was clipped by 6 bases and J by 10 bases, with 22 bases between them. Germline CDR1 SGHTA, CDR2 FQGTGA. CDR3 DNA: TGTGCCAGCAGTCGCAATAACGCCCGGGGGGCGGAGCAGTTCTTC. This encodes CASSRNNARGAEQFF.

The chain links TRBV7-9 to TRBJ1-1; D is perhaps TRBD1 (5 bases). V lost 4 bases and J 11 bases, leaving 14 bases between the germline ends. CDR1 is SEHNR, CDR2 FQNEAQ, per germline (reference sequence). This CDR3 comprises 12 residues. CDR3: CASSSPKGWAFF. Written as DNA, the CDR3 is TGTGCCAGCAGCTCGCCCAAGGGGTGGGCTTTCTTT.

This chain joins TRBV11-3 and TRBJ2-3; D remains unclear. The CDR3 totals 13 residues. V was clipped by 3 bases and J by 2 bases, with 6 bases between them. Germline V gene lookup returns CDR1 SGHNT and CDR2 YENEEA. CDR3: CASSFAITDTQYF. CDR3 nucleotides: TGTGCCAGCAGCTTCGCGATCACAGATACGCAGTATTTT.

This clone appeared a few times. The CDR3 coding sequence is TGTGCCAGCAGCTTATTCCAACCAGGGGGAGGAGGCCACGAGCAGTACTTC. This translates into CASSLFQPGGGGHEQYF. The chain links TRBV11-2 to TRBJ2-7, with a tentative D call TRBD1 (7 bases). CDR1 and CDR2 (germline): SGHAT, FQNNGV. The CDR3 runs to 17 residues. The V gene lost 2 bases and the J gene lost 5 bases, with 22 bases spanning the gap.

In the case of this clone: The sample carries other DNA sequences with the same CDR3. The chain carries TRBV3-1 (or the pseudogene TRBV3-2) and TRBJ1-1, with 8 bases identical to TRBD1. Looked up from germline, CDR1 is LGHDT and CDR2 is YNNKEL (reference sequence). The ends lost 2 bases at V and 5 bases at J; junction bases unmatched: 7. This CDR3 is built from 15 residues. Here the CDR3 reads CASSQLTGASTEAFF. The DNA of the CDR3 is TGTGCCAGCAGCCAATTGACAGGGGCTTCTACTGAAGCTTTCTTT.

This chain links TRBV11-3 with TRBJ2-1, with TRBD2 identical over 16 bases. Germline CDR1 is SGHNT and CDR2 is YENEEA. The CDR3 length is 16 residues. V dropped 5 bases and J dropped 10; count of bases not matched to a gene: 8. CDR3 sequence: CASSPGTSGGAGEQFF. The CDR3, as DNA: TGTGCCAGCAGCCCAGGGACTAGCGGGGGGGCAGGGGAGCAGTTCTTC.

The CDR3 spells CASSPGRENEQFF. The CDR3 DNA reads as TGTGCCAGCAGCCCCGGTAGGGAGAATGAGCAGTTCTTC. The rearrangement joins TRBV7-9 to TRBJ2-1; TRBD2 is a possible D gene (5 bases). This CDR3 contains 13 residues. The V and J ends lost 5 bases and 7 bases respectively, with 12 bases between them. Germline V gene sequence: CDR1 SEHNR, CDR2 FQNEAQ (reference sequence). The full variable domain, in which reference TRBV7-9 and TRBJ2-1 provide the parts outside the CDR3, is DTGVSQNPRHKITKRGQNVTFRCDPISEHNRLYWYRQTLGQGPEFLTYFQNEAQLEKSRLLSDRFSAERPKGSFSTLEIQRTEQGDSAMYLCASSPGRENEQFFGPGTRLTVL.

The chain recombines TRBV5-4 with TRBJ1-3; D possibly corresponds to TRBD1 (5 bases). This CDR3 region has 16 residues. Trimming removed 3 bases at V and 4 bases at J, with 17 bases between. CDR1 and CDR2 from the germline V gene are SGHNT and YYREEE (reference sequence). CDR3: CASSSRQSGVGNTIYF. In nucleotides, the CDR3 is TGTGCCAGCAGCTCCCGGCAGTCGGGGGTAGGAAACACCATATATTTT.

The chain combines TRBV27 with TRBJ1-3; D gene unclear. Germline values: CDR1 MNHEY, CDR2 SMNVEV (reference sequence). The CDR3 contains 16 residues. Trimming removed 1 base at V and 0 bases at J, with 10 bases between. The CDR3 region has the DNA TGTGCCAGCAGTTTATTACCAGGCTCCTCTGGAAACACCATATATTTT. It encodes CASSLLPGSSGNTIYF.

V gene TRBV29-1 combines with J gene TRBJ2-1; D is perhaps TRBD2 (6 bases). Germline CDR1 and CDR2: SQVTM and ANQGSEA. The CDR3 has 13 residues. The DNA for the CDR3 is TGCAGTGCGCAGATGGGACTTCACAATGAGCAGTTCTTC. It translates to CSAQMGLHNEQFF.

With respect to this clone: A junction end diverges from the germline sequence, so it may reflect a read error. DNA of the CDR3: TGTGCCAGCAGTTTAGACAAAAACACCATATATTTT. Translating it yields CASSLDKNTIYF. The chain uses TRBV7-9 and TRBJ1-3; no reliable D call. Germline values: CDR1 SEHNR, CDR2 FQNEAQ (reference sequence). The CDR3 totals 12 residues.

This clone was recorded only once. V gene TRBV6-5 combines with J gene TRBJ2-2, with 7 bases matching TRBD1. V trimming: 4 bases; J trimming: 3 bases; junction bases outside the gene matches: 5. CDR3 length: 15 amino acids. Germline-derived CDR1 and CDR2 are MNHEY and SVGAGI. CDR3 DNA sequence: TGTGCCAGCAGTTCTCCGGGACAGTACACCGGGGAGCTGTTTTTT. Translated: CASSSPGQYTGELFF.

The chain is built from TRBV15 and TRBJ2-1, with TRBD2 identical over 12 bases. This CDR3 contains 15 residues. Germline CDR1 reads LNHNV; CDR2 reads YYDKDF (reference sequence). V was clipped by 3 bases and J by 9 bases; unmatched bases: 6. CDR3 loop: CATSSGLAGSSEQFF. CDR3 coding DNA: TGTGCCACCAGCAGCGGACTAGCGGGATCGAGTGAGCAGTTCTTC.

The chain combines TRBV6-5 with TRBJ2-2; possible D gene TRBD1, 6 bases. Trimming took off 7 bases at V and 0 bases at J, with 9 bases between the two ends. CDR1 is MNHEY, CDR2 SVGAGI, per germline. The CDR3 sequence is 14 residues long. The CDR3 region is CASTQGTNTGELFF. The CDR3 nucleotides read TGTGCCAGCACACAGGGAACGAACACCGGGGAGCTGTTTTTT.

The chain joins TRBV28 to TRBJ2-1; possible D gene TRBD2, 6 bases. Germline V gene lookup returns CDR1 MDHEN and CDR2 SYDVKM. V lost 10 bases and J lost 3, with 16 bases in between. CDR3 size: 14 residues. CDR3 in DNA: TGTGCCACCCAGGCTAGCGTAAACTACAATGAGCAGTTCTTC. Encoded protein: CATQASVNYNEQFF.

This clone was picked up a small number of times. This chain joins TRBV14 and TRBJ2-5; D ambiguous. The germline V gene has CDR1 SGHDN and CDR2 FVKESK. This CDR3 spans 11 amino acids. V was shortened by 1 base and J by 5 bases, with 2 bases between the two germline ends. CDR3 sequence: CASSQAETQYF. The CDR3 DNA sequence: TGTGCCAGCAGCCAAGCTGAGACCCAGTACTTC.

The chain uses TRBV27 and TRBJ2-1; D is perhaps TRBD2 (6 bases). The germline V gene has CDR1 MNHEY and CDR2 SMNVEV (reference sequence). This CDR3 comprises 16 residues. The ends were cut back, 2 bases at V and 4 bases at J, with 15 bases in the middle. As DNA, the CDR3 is TGTGCCAGCAGTTTACGGGCTAGCGACATATACAATGAGCAGTTCTTC. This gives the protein CASSLRASDIYNEQFF.

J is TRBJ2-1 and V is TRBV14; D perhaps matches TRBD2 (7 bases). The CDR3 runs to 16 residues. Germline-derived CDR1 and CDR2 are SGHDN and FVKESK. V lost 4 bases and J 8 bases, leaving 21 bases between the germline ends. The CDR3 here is CASSLRDGGGFYEQFF. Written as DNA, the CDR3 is TGTGCCAGCAGCCTCAGGGACGGCGGGGGCTTTTATGAGCAGTTCTTC.

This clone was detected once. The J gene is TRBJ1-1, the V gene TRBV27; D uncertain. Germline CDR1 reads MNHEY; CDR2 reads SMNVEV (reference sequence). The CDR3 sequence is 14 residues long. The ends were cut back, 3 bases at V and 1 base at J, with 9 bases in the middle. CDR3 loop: CASSLRRTNTEAFF. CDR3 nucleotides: TGTGCCAGCAGTTTGAGGAGGACGAACACTGAAGCTTTCTTT.

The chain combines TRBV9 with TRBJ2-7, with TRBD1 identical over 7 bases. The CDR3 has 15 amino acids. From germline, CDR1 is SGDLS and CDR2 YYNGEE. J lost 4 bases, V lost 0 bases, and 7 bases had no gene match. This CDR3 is CASSVDQGQNYEQYF. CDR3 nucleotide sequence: TGTGCCAGCAGCGTAGATCAGGGACAGAATTACGAGCAGTACTTC.